This is a list of T cell receptor beta chains from one sample in a study of blood T cell repertoires in COVID-19. TCRdb keeps only in-frame clones here, not all; method: immunoSEQ multiplex PCR. The sample contains some 250,000 clones, around four fifths of which appear only once. Input material: peripheral blood. These receptors were taken from a man between 25 and 39 years old who had recovered from COVID-19. The CDR3 runs from the conserved cysteine through the conserved F or W. The D gene is left open where the match is weak. The size entry is marked missing in some rows and otherwise reads once, few, many or a size class.

clone size	V gene	D gene	CDR3 length	J gene	CDR3 protein	CDR3 DNA
.	TRBV9	.	14	TRBJ2-3	CASSVAAGSDTQYF	TGTGCCAGCAGCGTAGCAGCAGGGTCAGATACGCAGTATTTT
.	TRBV23-1	TRBD2	16	TRBJ2-5	CASSRIMAGGLETQYF	TGCGCCAGCAGTCGGATTATGGCGGGGGGGCTAGAGACCCAGTACTTC
.	TRBV4-1	.	16	TRBJ1-4	CASSQDVSATNEKLFF	TGCGCCAGCAGCCAAGACGTCTCCGCAACTAATGAAAAACTGTTTTTT
.	TRBV29-1	TRBD1	14	TRBJ2-3	CSADGTGGGDTQYF	TGCAGCGCGGACGGGACAGGGGGTGGAGATACGCAGTATTTT
.	TRBV10-3	.	14	TRBJ1-5	CAISGQRGNQPQHF	TGTGCCATCAGTGGTCAGAGGGGCAATCAGCCCCAGCATTTT
.	TRBV27	.	14	TRBJ1-4	CASSFRGEYEKLFF	TGTGCCAGCAGTTTCCGGGGGGAGTATGAAAAACTGTTTTTT
.	TRBV19	.	15	TRBJ2-3	CASSIGVGGTDTQYF	TGTGCCAGTAGTATCGGAGTAGGGGGCACAGATACGCAGTATTTT
.	TRBV5-1	TRBD1	16	TRBJ2-3	CASSRGTGSSTDTQYF	TGCGCCAGCAGCCGGGGGACAGGGTCGAGCACAGATACGCAGTATTTT
.	TRBV27	TRBD1	14	TRBJ1-2	CASSPRTGPGGYTF	TGTGCCAGCAGTCCGAGGACAGGGCCGGGGGGCTACACCTTC
.	TRBV3-1/TRBV3-2	.	16	TRBJ1-4	CASSQVGGSTNEKLFF	TGTGCCAGCAGCCAAGTGGGGGGGTCAACTAATGAAAAACTGTTTTTT
.	TRBV6-5	.	11	TRBJ2-7	CASGSGYEQYF	TGTGCGTCGGGGTCTGGCTACGAGCAGTACTTC
.	TRBV29-1	.	12	TRBJ2-3	CSESRGSDTQYF	TGCAGCGAGAGCCGGGGGTCAGATACGCAGTATTTT
.	TRBV9	.	15	TRBJ2-7	CASSTGGTQTYEQYF	TGTGCCAGCAGCACCGGGGGGACACAAACCTACGAGCAGTACTTC
.	TRBV5-4	TRBD2	14	TRBJ2-1	CASSFSGGANEQFF	TGTGCCAGCAGCTTTAGCGGGGGGGCTAATGAGCAGTTCTTC
.	TRBV18	.	15	TRBJ1-1	CASSPAPDRNTEAFF	TGTGCCAGCTCACCCGCACCGGACAGGAACACTGAAGCTTTCTTT
.	TRBV2	.	15	TRBJ2-2	CASSVLRTDTGELFF	TGTGCCAGCAGTGTACTAAGGACTGACACCGGGGAGCTGTTTTTT
few	TRBV4-1	.	16	TRBJ2-2	CASSQGAGENTGELFF	TGCGCCAGCAGCCAAGGGGCCGGGGAAAACACCGGGGAGCTGTTTTTT
.	TRBV6-5	.	13	TRBJ1-2	CASSTQRGYGYTF	TGTGCCAGCAGTACCCAACGGGGCTATGGCTACACCTTC
once	TRBV5-4	.	12	TRBJ2-3	CASGQSTDTQYF	TGTGCCAGCGGACAGAGCACAGATACGCAGTATTTT
few	TRBV9	.	15	TRBJ1-1	CASSVGGMPNTEAFF	TGTGCCAGCAGCGTAGGGGGCATGCCCAACACTGAAGCTTTCTTT
few	TRBV18	.	12	TRBJ1-2	CASSPGTYGYTF	TGTGCCAGCTCACCAGGCACCTATGGCTACACCTTC
.	TRBV16	.	15	TRBJ2-3	CASSRSVATTDTQYF	TGTGCCAGCAGCCGTAGTGTAGCGACGACCGATACGCAGTATTTT
.	TRBV6-5	.	12	TRBJ1-2	CASSWGGYGYTF	TGTGCCAGCAGCTGGGGGGGCTATGGCTACACCTTC
.	TRBV6-1	TRBD1	17	TRBJ2-3	CASSDGRWAGGRNEQYF	TGTGCCAGCAGTGACGGTCGGTGGGCAGGGGGCAGAAATGAGCAGTATTTT
.	TRBV5-4	TRBD1	15	TRBJ2-1	CASSGGTGGNNEQFF	TGTGCCAGCAGCGGAGGGACAGGGGGGAACAATGAGCAGTTCTTC
.	TRBV6-1	TRBD1	14	TRBJ1-1	CASSEGQGDTEAFF	TGTGCCAGCAGTGAGGGACAGGGGGACACTGAAGCTTTCTTT
.	TRBV5-1	.	14	TRBJ2-1	CASSLNVLVNEQFF	TGCGCCAGCAGCTTGAACGTACTTGTGAATGAGCAGTTCTTC
.	TRBV6-5	.	12	TRBJ2-5	CASRQGFETQYF	TGTGCCAGCAGGCAGGGGTTCGAGACCCAGTACTTC
.	TRBV19	TRBD1	14	TRBJ1-6	CASTLGQKNSPLHF	TGTGCCAGTACCCTGGGACAGAAGAATTCACCCCTCCACTTT
.	TRBV5-8	TRBD2	14	TRBJ2-3	CASQSAGGLDTQYF	TGTGCCAGTCAATCAGCGGGGGGTTTGGATACGCAGTATTTT
.	TRBV6-5	.	12	TRBJ1-1	CASSTTGTEAFF	TGTGCCAGCAGCACCACCGGGACAGAAGCTTTCTTT
.	TRBV5-1	.	15	TRBJ1-4	CASRFAGNPNEKLFF	TGCGCCAGCAGGTTCGCAGGGAACCCTAATGAAAAACTGTTTTTT
.	TRBV7-9	.	15	TRBJ2-7	CASSSNGGPRGEQYF	TGTGCCAGCAGTTCCAACGGGGGGCCGCGCGGCGAGCAGTACTTC
.	TRBV7-3	.	13	TRBJ1-1	CASRSQGNTEAFF	TGTGCCAGCAGGTCCCAGGGGAACACTGAAGCTTTCTTT
.	TRBV7-2	.	14	TRBJ1-4	CASNKTRTNEELFF	TGTGCCAGCAACAAGACCCGGACTAATGAAGAACTGTTTTTT
.	TRBV7-7	.	13	TRBJ2-5	CASSLAAPETQYF	TGTGCCAGCAGCTTAGCGGCTCCGGAGACCCAGTACTTC
.	TRBV2	.	14	TRBJ2-4	CASSETTDSNIQYF	TGTGCCAGCAGCGAAACCACCGACAGCAACATTCAGTACTTC
.	TRBV6-5	.	15	TRBJ1-3	CASNPGGSTGNTIYF	TGTGCCAGCAACCCCGGGGGGAGCACTGGAAACACCATATATTTT
.	TRBV16	.	14	TRBJ1-2	CASSQSLESYGYTF	TGTGCCAGCAGCCAATCGCTGGAGTCCTATGGCTACACCTTC
.	TRBV10-1	.	20	TRBJ1-6	CANSGEPPGMESSYNSPLHF	TGCGCCAACTCAGGGGAACCACCAGGGATGGAGAGCTCCTATAATTCACCCCTCCACTTT